This T cell receptor (beta chain) was sequenced in a study of OX40 agonist ivuxolimab in advanced cancers. Study-level background: Clinicians treated patients with ivuxolimab, an agonistic anti-OX40 (CD134) antibody. Partial responses occurred in Three dose-escalation patients, one with hepatocellular carcinoma and two with cutaneous melanoma.

Of note for this clone: Its antigen remains unknown.

Study results and limitations: Within 6 weeks, CD4+ and CD8+ blood T cells expanded clonally at 0.1 to 3.0 mg/kg.

Assay: immunoSEQ multiplex PCR; the TCRdb copy retains only in-frame clones and omits some. The sample records 57,000 or so clones, 70% to 90% being singletons. V was trimmed by 3 bases and J by 5 bases, leaving 16 bases between them. The CDR3 covers 15 residues. Per germline, CDR1 SGHVS and CDR2 FNYEAQ. The input for sequencing was CD4+ or CD8+ T cells sorted from blood, taken in a trial of the OX40 agonist ivuxolimab. This TCR was sampled from an adult with an advanced solid tumor such as melanoma, head and neck, liver or kidney cancer. The rearrangement joins TRBV7-6 to TRBJ1-2, with D hard to call. The CDR3 DNA sequence: TGTGCCAGCAGCTTGACGGCGAGTATCCGATATGGCTACACCTTC. Translation gives CASSLTASIRYGYTF.